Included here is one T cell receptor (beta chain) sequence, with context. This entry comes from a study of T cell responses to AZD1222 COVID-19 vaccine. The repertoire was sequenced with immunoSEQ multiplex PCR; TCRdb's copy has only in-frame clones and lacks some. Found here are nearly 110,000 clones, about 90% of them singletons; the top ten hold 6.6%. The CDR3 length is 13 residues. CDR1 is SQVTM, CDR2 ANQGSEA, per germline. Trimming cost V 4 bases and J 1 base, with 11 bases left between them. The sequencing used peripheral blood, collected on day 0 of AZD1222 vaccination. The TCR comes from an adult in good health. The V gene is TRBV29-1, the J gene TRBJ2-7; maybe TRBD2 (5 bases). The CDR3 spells CSVGSDLSYEQYF. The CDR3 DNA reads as TGCAGCGTTGGCTCGGACTTATCCTACGAGCAGTACTTC.